These 23 T cell receptor beta chains came from one sample sequenced in a study of post-analysis software for immune sequencing data. Study observations and caveats: Included in a set of roughly five TRBV segments more frequent in patients than controls were TRBV5-6, TRBV5-1 and TRBV20-1.

No antigens are known for them. Sequencing libraries made from TCR beta cDNA carried unique molecular identifiers. Using its own MiXCR run on the PCR reads, TCRdb lists one record per CDR3 protein. Among approximately 150,000 distinct CDR3 sequences, about 29% were seen once, and the ten largest hold roughly 1.6%. The sequenced material came from blood. The receptors originated from a girl under 18 with multiple sclerosis.

The sample holds a few counts of this clonotype. This chain uses TRBV5-1 with TRBJ1-5; D not certain. Trimming removed 7 bases from V and 3 bases from J, with 17 bases in between. Germline values: CDR1 SGHRS, CDR2 YFSETQ. This CDR3 has 15 residues. The CDR3 region is CASARDNSFNQPQHF. In nucleotides, the CDR3 is TGCGCCAGCGCCCGTGATAATAGCTTCAATCAGCCCCAGCATTTT.

As regards this clonotype: At one of its ends the junction is not consistent with the germline gene, which may arise from a read error. The chain uses TRBV6-5 and TRBJ1-5, with 8 bases aligning to TRBD1. CDR1 MNHEY and CDR2 SVGAGI come from the germline V gene. CDR3 length equals 13 residues. The CDR3 DNA is TGTGCCAGCAGGACAGGGGACAATCGGCCCCAGCATTTT. Translation gives CASRTGDNRPQHF.

This sequence joins TRBV12-3 or TRBV12-4 and TRBJ1-6; TRBD1 matches at 10 bases. After removal of 4 bases from V and 13 bases from J, the junction contained 10 bases not matched to a gene. The length of the CDR3 is 15 residues. CDR3 sequence reads: CASSSHDRGRDPLHF. For the CDR3, the DNA is TGTGCCAGCAGTTCCCACGACAGGGGGCGCGACCCCCTCCACTTT.

This clonotype was recorded once. A much larger clone differs by one base, so this may be a read error. DNA of the CDR3: TGTGCCAGCAGCTCGTACCAGGACAGGGGGCAGAACTATGGCTACACCTTC. Its translation is CASSSYQDRGQNYGYTF. V usage is TRBV5-6 and J usage is TRBJ1-2, with 11 bases aligning to TRBD1. V was pared by 3 bases and J by 2 bases, with 9 bases of the junction left unmatched. The CDR3 covers 17 residues. Germline V gene sequence: CDR1 SGHDT, CDR2 YYEEEE.

Details on this clonotype: A much larger clone lies one base from this, so it may be a read error. This chain joins TRBV12-3 or TRBV12-4 and TRBJ2-3; D is unclear. This CDR3 spans 11 amino acids. CDR3 sequence (DNA): TGTGCCAGCCTAAAGGCAGATACGGAGTATTTT. Protein: CASLKADTEYF.

This clonotype was recorded a few times. The chain is built from TRBV28 and TRBJ1-4; D is unclear. Per germline, CDR1 MDHEN and CDR2 SYDVKM. The germline V and J ends were trimmed by 7 bases and 4 bases, with 13 bases remaining between them. The CDR3 length is 14 residues. CDR3 sequence (DNA): TGTGCCAGCAAGGAGAGATTCGGTAATGAAAAACTGTTTTTT. It encodes CASKERFGNEKLFF.

The chain is built from TRBV7-3 and TRBJ1-2; TRBD1 matches at 12 bases. The V and J ends lost 5 bases and 4 bases, in that order; junction bases with no gene match: 5. The length of the CDR3 is 15 residues. The germline V gene has CDR1 SGHTA and CDR2 FQGTGA. The CDR3 spells CASSPGTGGAYGYTF. DNA for the CDR3: TGTGCCAGCAGCCCCGGGACAGGGGGCGCCTATGGCTACACCTTC.

Note on this clonotype: A read error may be the cause here, since a much bigger clone is one base away. The rearrangement links TRBV20-1 to TRBJ2-4; TRBD1 might be the D (6 bases). The J call may be incorrect, as the DNA end agrees better with TRBJ2-7. CDR3 length: 12 residues. Per the germline V gene, CDR1 is DFQATT and CDR2 is SNEGSKA (reference sequence). The CDR3 protein is CSVGNRVSEQYF. The CDR3 DNA reads as TGCAGTGTGGGGAACAGGGTCAGCGAGCAGTACTTC.

This clonotype was seen a handful of times. The chain carries TRBV5-1 and TRBJ2-4, with unresolved D. The J call may be mistaken, given a closer DNA end match to TRBJ2-7. The CDR3 extends over 18 amino acids. Germline values: CDR1 SGHRS, CDR2 YFSETQ. Written as DNA, the CDR3 is TGCGCCAGCAGCTTGGGGAACACCCGCTCCCATTCCCGCTACGAGCAGTACTTC. Translation gives CASSLGNTRSHSRYEQYF.

This rearrangement joins TRBV5-1 to TRBJ2-3; 11 bases agree with TRBD2. The CDR3 covers 17 residues. Unmatched junction bases numbered 7, after V lost 4 bases and J lost 0 bases. Germline CDR1 and CDR2: SGHRS and YFSETQ. CDR3 region: CASSGPGLAASTDTQYF. The CDR3 DNA follows: TGCGCCAGCAGCGGACCGGGACTAGCGGCAAGCACAGATACGCAGTATTTT. Full variable domain (remainder filled in from reference TRBV5-1 and TRBJ2-3): KAGVTQTPRYLIKTRGQQVTLSCSPISGHRSVSWYQQTPGQGLQFLFEYFSETQRNKGNFPGRFSGRQFSNSRSEMNVSTLELGDSALYLCASSGPGLAASTDTQYFGPGTRLTVL.

The chain couples TRBV7-3 to TRBJ2-5, with 8 nucleotides matching TRBD1. Germline CDR1 is SGHTA and CDR2 is FQGTGA. The length of the CDR3 is 20 residues. V shed 5 bases, J shed 1 base, and the junction held 21 bases outside the gene matches. This CDR3 is CASSPQGAGNTGELQETQYF. In DNA, the CDR3 is TGTGCCAGCAGCCCTCAGGGGGCGGGGAACACCGGGGAGCTCCAAGAGACCCAGTACTTC.

Points on this clonotype: It may be a read error: a sequence one base away is much more abundant. The chain employs TRBV20-1 and TRBJ1-2; TRBD1 aligns across 7 bases. This CDR3 spans 16 amino acids. With V trimmed by 0 bases and J by 2 bases, 9 bases remained unmatched. The germline V gene has CDR1 DFQATT and CDR2 SNEGSKA (reference sequence). This CDR3 is CSARDPGTAVNYGYTF. The CDR3 DNA is TGCAGTGCTAGAGACCCCGGGACAGCTGTAAACTATGGCTACACCTTC.

The chain couples TRBV18 to TRBJ1-5, with D possibly TRBD1 on 5 matching bases. V gave up 3 bases and J gave up 4 bases, with 10 bases separating them. The CDR3 has 14 residues. Germline CDR1 and CDR2: KGHSH and LQKENI. CDR3 protein: CASSPQDTNQPQHF. In DNA form, the CDR3 reads TGTGCCAGCTCACCGCAGGACACAAATCAGCCCCAGCATTTT.

The CDR3 here is CASSRTLAGGVREQYF. CDR3 coding DNA: TGTGCCAGCTCGCGAACACTAGCGGGAGGCGTCCGCGAGCAGTACTTC. The chain has TRBV7-9 and TRBJ2-7; 12 nucleotides line up with TRBD2. CDR1 and CDR2 (germline): SEHNR, FQNEAQ (reference sequence). This CDR3 region has 16 residues. After removal of 8 bases from V and 6 bases from J, the junction contained 14 bases not matched to a gene.

This clonotype was seen only a few times. The V and J genes are TRBV28 and TRBJ1-5, with unresolved D. The CDR3 runs to 13 residues. Between the trimmed V and J ends, which lost 2 bases and 3 bases, there was a span of 5 bases. The germline V gene encodes CDR1 MDHEN and CDR2 SYDVKM. CDR3 in amino acids: CASSLIPNQPQHF. CDR3 nucleotide sequence: TGTGCCAGCAGTTTAATTCCCAATCAGCCCCAGCATTTT.

The sample holds one count of this clonotype. As DNA, the CDR3 is TGCGCCAGCAGCTTGGCACAGGGGGGCGGCACTGAAGCTTTCTTT. This codes for CASSLAQGGGTEAFF. The V and J genes are TRBV5-1 and TRBJ1-1, with 8 bases fitting TRBD1. V lost 0 bases to trimming and J lost 4 bases; unmatched junction nucleotides: 5. Germline loops: CDR1 SGHRS, CDR2 YFSETQ. This CDR3 has 15 amino acids.

There are many counts of this clonotype. The V call is TRBV12-3 or TRBV12-4, the J call TRBJ2-1; D possibly corresponds to TRBD2 (5 bases). Trimming removed 4 bases from V and 0 bases from J, with 19 bases in between. This CDR3 is built from 18 residues. Here the CDR3 reads CASSYLRATRSSYNEQFF. The CDR3 DNA sequence: TGTGCCAGCAGTTATTTGAGGGCAACACGGAGCTCCTACAATGAGCAGTTCTTC.

V and J are TRBV24-1 and TRBJ1-2; the D is unclear. The CDR3 covers 14 residues. Germline CDR1 reads KGHDR; CDR2 reads SFDVKD. The germline V and J ends were trimmed by 4 bases and 3 bases, with 11 bases remaining between them. As DNA, the CDR3 is TGTGCCACCAGTGAAAGACACGTCTACTATGGCTACACCTTC. This encodes CATSERHVYYGYTF.

This clonotype was detected only once. A single base separates this from a much larger clone, so it may be a read error. This chain connects TRBV12-3 or TRBV12-4 to TRBJ2-1; D possibly corresponds to TRBD2 (5 bases). The CDR3 sequence is 16 residues long. The CDR3 coding sequence is TGTGCCAGCAGTTTACAAGAGGGCTTCTCCTACAATGGGCAGTTCTTC. This sequence encodes CASSLQEGFSYNGQFF.

This clonotype was recorded a few times. The chain has TRBV5-1 and TRBJ2-5, with 8 bases matching TRBD2. The DNA end favors TRBJ2-7, so the J call may be wrong. The germline V gene encodes CDR1 SGHRS and CDR2 YFSETQ. The CDR3 covers 15 residues. CDR3 in amino acids: CATSSKQRETGEQYF. The CDR3 DNA is TGCGCCACCTCGTCAAAGCAGCGGGAGACCGGCGAGCAGTACTTC.

This clonotype was counted between two and nine times. The chain employs TRBV3-1 and TRBJ1-5; D is uncertain. V lost 0 bases and J 7 bases, leaving 4 bases between the germline ends. Germline V CDR1 and CDR2: LGHDT, YNNKEL (reference sequence). This CDR3 has 12 amino acids. DNA of the CDR3: TGTGCCAGCAGCCAAGATGACCAGCCCCAGCATTTT. It is translated as CASSQDDQPQHF.

This clonotype was counted a few times. The chain links TRBV3-1 to TRBJ1-2; D not resolved. The length of the CDR3 is 14 residues. The germline CDR1 and CDR2 sequences are LGHDT and YNNKEL (reference sequence). V lost 5 bases to trimming and J lost 3 bases, with 13 bases between them. CDR3 residues: CASSTLGEDYGYTF. Here the CDR3 DNA reads TGTGCCAGCAGCACCCTCGGGGAGGACTATGGCTACACCTTC.

In the case of this clonotype: One end of the junction is discordant with germline, which a read error may explain. The chain has TRBV12-3 or TRBV12-4 and TRBJ1-3; weak D call: TRBD1 (5 bases). The CDR3 has 14 amino acids. The CDR3 loop is CASSPQMGGNTRYF. The CDR3 DNA is TGTGCCAGCAGTCCTCAGATGGGGGGAAACACCAGATATTTT.